This TCR beta chain was recovered during a study of shared clonotypes between healthy human individuals. Notes on the study in general: Sharing of clonotypes among donors was expected to vary with sequencing depth.

Comments on this clone: What it binds is not known.

Data came from immunoSEQ multiplex PCR; TCRdb stores just in-frame clones and leaves some out. The table has about 1.5 million clones, 95% to 99% seen once; the top ten hold approximately 0.45%. This TCR derives from a man aged 25-45 years in good health. The sequenced material came from naive CD4+ T cells sorted from blood. Subset indicated: CD45RA+ positively selected.

This chain's CDR3 is CASSLTVNTEAFF. The CDR3, as DNA: TGCGCCAGCAGTCTGACAGTAAACACTGAAGCTTTCTTT. The chain combines TRBV10-2 with TRBJ1-1; D perhaps matches TRBD1 (5 bases). CDR3 length: 13 residues. The V end was cut by 5 bases, the J end by 2 bases, with 9 bases between. The germline CDR1 and CDR2 sequences are WSHSY and SAAADI.